Presented here are 13 T cell receptor beta chains from one specimen sequenced in a study of cytomegalovirus exposure and HLA in healthy donors. Amplification used 60 Vbeta primers and 13 Jbeta primers. The repertoire was sequenced with immunoSEQ multiplex PCR; TCRdb's copy has only in-frame clones and lacks some. Of some 170,000 clones listed, 80% are singletons. The sample was PBMCs. All receptors come from a man in his late teens or twenties in good health and CMV-seropositive.

The CDR3 coding sequence is TGTGCCATCAGGGACAGGGAGGCCGGGGAGCTGTTTTTT. Translated, it gives CAIRDREAGELFF. The chain is built from TRBV10-3 and TRBJ2-2; 8 bases match TRBD1. The CDR3 has 13 amino acids. From germline, CDR1 is ENHRY and CDR2 SYGVKD. Trimming removed 6 bases from V and 6 bases from J; junction bases left unmatched: 3.

The J gene is TRBJ2-7, the V gene TRBV15; D is perhaps TRBD1 (6 bases). The CDR3 length is 13 residues. Germline V CDR1 and CDR2: LNHNV, YYDKDF (reference sequence). Trimming shortened V by 3 bases and J by 5 bases, and 11 bases separated the two germline ends. The CDR3: CATSSSYRDEQYF. CDR3 bases: TGTGCCACCAGCAGTTCCTACAGGGACGAGCAGTACTTC.

This clone has more than one count but fewer than ten. The chain employs TRBV4-3 and TRBJ2-7; 9 bases align to TRBD1. V gave up 5 bases and J gave up 1 base; unmatched junction bases: 6. This CDR3 is built from 15 residues. Germline values: CDR1 LGHNA, CDR2 YSLEER. The CDR3 region has the DNA TGCGCCAGCAGCACCGACAGGGGGTTTTCCTACGAGCAGTACTTC. Residues: CASSTDRGFSYEQYF.

This chain links TRBV2 with TRBJ2-2; D might be TRBD1 (5 bases). CDR1 SNHLY and CDR2 FYNNEI come from the germline V gene. The CDR3 length is 13 residues. V dropped 11 bases and J dropped 4 bases, with 14 bases sitting between them. The CDR3 loop is CAGQQDGTGELFF. The CDR3 DNA reads TGTGCCGGACAACAGGATGGCACCGGGGAGCTGTTTTTT. Combining the CDR3 with reference TRBV2 and TRBJ2-2 gives the whole variable domain EPEVTQTPSHQVTQMGQEVILRCVPISNHLYFYWYRQILGQKVEFLVSFYNNEISEKSEIFDDQFSVERPDGSNFTLKIRSTKLEDSAMYFCAGQQDGTGELFFGEGSRLTVL.

The chain combines TRBV19 with TRBJ1-5; D remains ambiguous. V was clipped by 5 bases and J by 5 bases, with 10 bases between them. CDR1 LNHDA and CDR2 SQIVND come from the germline V gene (reference sequence). The CDR3 is 13 amino acids. This CDR3 is CASSPSRDQPQHF. CDR3 nucleotide sequence: TGTGCCAGTAGTCCCTCAAGAGATCAGCCCCAGCATTTT.

This clone has just one count. The chain employs TRBV18 and TRBJ2-1, with D uncertain. The CDR3 contains 16 residues. Germline V gives CDR1 KGHSH, CDR2 LQKENI. Trimming removed 6 bases at V and 0 bases at J, with 15 bases between. The CDR3 coding sequence is TGTGCCAGCTCCCCTTCTAGTCGTCCCTCCTACAATGAGCAGTTCTTC. It translates to CASSPSSRPSYNEQFF. Full variable domain (rest looked up from reference TRBV18 and TRBJ2-1): NAGVMQNPRHLVRRRGQEARLRCSPMKGHSHVYWYRQLPEEGLKFMVYLQKENIIDESGMPKERFSAEFPKEGPSILRIQQVVRGDSAAYFCASSPSSRPSYNEQFFGPGTRLTVL.

This chain links TRBV10-1 with TRBJ2-2; D uncertain. The CDR3 length is 16 residues. Per the germline V gene, CDR1 is WNHNN and CDR2 is SYGVQD (reference sequence). V lost 3 bases, J lost 4 bases, and 15 bases lay in between. The CDR3 nucleotides are TGCGCCAGCAGTGACCGGTCCCCAGGTGGCACCGGGGAGCTGTTTTTT. Translating it yields CASSDRSPGGTGELFF.

The chain links TRBV5-6 to TRBJ1-1; 10 positions match TRBD1. The germline gives CDR1 SGHDT, CDR2 YYEEEE. This CDR3 is built from 19 residues. The ends lost 4 bases at V and 0 bases at J; junction bases unmatched: 15. DNA for the CDR3: TGTGCCAGCAGCCCTCGCGTCGGGACAGGGGATTTTCTGAACACTGAAGCTTTCTTT. Translated, it gives CASSPRVGTGDFLNTEAFF.

This clone has a handful of counts. V usage is TRBV27 and J usage is TRBJ2-1; the match to TRBD2 covers 12 bases. Trimming took 8 bases from V and 4 from J; bases not matched to a gene: 3. Germline V gives CDR1 MNHEY, CDR2 SMNVEV (reference sequence). The CDR3 has 14 amino acids. The CDR3 loop is CASGLAGFYNEQFF. The CDR3, as DNA: TGTGCCAGCGGACTAGCGGGATTTTACAATGAGCAGTTCTTC.

The chain is built from TRBV2 and TRBJ1-2; D uncertain. V shed 10 bases and J shed 6 bases, with 15 bases lying between them. Germline-derived CDR1 and CDR2 are SNHLY and FYNNEI. The CDR3 length is 12 residues. CDR3 amino acids: CATRIIPDGYTF. CDR3 bases: TGTGCCACCAGGATCATCCCGGATGGCTACACCTTC.

This clone was recorded only once. This chain uses TRBV5-1 with TRBJ2-3; D is possibly TRBD2 (5 bases). Looked up from germline, CDR1 is SGHRS and CDR2 is YFSETQ. This CDR3 region has 14 residues. Trimming pared 5 bases from V and 2 bases from J, leaving 12 bases between. The CDR3 region is CASRGLITTDTQYF. In nucleotides, the CDR3 is TGCGCCAGCAGAGGACTCATTACCACAGATACGCAGTATTTT. Combining the CDR3 with reference TRBV5-1 and TRBJ2-3 gives the whole variable domain KAGVTQTPRYLIKTRGQQVTLSCSPISGHRSVSWYQQTPGQGLQFLFEYFSETQRNKGNFPGRFSGRQFSNSRSEMNVSTLELGDSALYLCASRGLITTDTQYFGPGTRLTVL.

This clone was seen once. The rearrangement uses TRBV11-2 and TRBJ2-7; TRBD2 matches at 8 bases. The V gene's germline CDR1 is SGHAT and CDR2 FQNNGV. Germline trimming cut 4 bases from V and 4 bases from J; bases unmatched to any gene: 3. The CDR3 runs to 13 residues. CDR3 amino acids: CASSSRGGYEQYF. CDR3 nucleotide sequence: TGTGCCAGCAGCTCCCGGGGGGGTTACGAGCAGTACTTC.

This rearrangement joins TRBV7-8 to TRBJ1-4; D remains unclear. Germline V gives CDR1 SGHVS, CDR2 FQNEAQ. V lost 1 base, J lost 5 bases, and 5 bases lay in between. This CDR3 has 13 amino acids. In nucleotides, the CDR3 is TGTGCCAGCAGCTTAGTGGCCAATGAAAAACTGTTTTTT. Its translation: CASSLVANEKLFF.